Below, 32 T cell receptor beta chains from the same sample are listed, as sequenced in a study of beta chain features in type 1 diabetes. Study findings and constraints: People with Type 1 diabetes carried modestly yet significantly shorter TCRB CDR3s in all four CD4+ subsets.

Investigators reverse transcribed all isolated RNA, so they sequenced expressed TCRB transcripts. Clones were sequenced by immunoSEQ multiplex PCR, and TCRdb holds only the in-frame ones, with some missing. Among 300,000 to 350,000 clones listed, less than 15% were seen once. Antigens for these TCRs are unknown. Sequencing was carried out using naive CD4+ T cells from blood. These receptors were obtained from a young woman with type 1 diabetes.

As concerns this clone: This sample also contains other DNA sequences that code for the same CDR3. The rearrangement links TRBV5-1 to TRBJ1-1; no definite D call. The germline V and J ends were trimmed by 0 bases and 1 base, with 4 bases remaining between them. Germline assignment: CDR1 SGHRS and CDR2 YFSETQ. This CDR3 spans 13 amino acids. The CDR3 protein is CASSLDTNTEAFF. CDR3 coding DNA: TGCGCCAGCAGCTTGGACACGAACACTGAAGCTTTCTTT.

This chain joins TRBV18 and TRBJ2-5; perhaps TRBD2 as D (6 bases). Germline-derived CDR1 and CDR2 are KGHSH and LQKENI. V lost 3 bases to trimming and J lost 5 bases, with 13 bases between them. This CDR3 contains 14 residues. The CDR3 coding sequence is TGTGCCAGCTCACCGGGGGACTCCCGGGAGACCCAGTACTTC. The encoded protein is CASSPGDSRETQYF.

The V gene is TRBV15, the J gene TRBJ1-4; D might be TRBD1 (5 bases). Germline lookup yields CDR1 LNHNV and CDR2 YYDKDF (reference sequence). The CDR3 covers 18 residues. The V gene lost 3 bases and the J gene lost 0 bases, with 17 bases spanning the gap. The DNA of the CDR3 is TGTGCCACCAGCAGGCCGGCGGGGCGTGGGGCAACTAATGAAAAACTGTTTTTT. It translates to CATSRPAGRGATNEKLFF. The full variable domain, completed using reference TRBV15 and TRBJ1-4, is DAMVIQNPRYQVTQFGKPVTLSCSQTLNHNVMYWYQQKSSQAPKLLFHYYDKDFNNEADTPDNFQSRRPNTSFCFLDIRSPGLGDTAMYLCATSRPAGRGATNEKLFFGSGTQLSVL.

The sample holds a few counts of this clone. The chain joins TRBV7-3 to TRBJ2-2, with TRBD2 matching 8 bases. The CDR3 covers 15 residues. Germline trimming cut 4 bases from V and 2 bases from J; bases unmatched to any gene: 3. Germline CDR1 is SGHTA and CDR2 is FQGTGA. In nucleotides, the CDR3 is TGTGCCAGCAGCTCAAGCGGGAGAAACACCGGGGAGCTGTTTTTT. It is translated as CASSSSGRNTGELFF. Variable domain in full (rest from reference TRBV7-3 and TRBJ2-2): GAGVSQTPSNKVTEKGKYVELRCDPISGHTALYWYRQSLGQGPEFLIYFQGTGAADDSGLPNDRFFAVRPEGSVSTLKIQRTERGDSAVYLCASSSSGRNTGELFFGEGSRLTVL.

This clone has a handful of counts. Relative to the germline gene, one junction end is altered; a read error may explain this. The V call is TRBV2, the J call TRBJ1-1; the D is unclear. Germline V gene sequence: CDR1 SNHLY, CDR2 FYNNEI. The CDR3 runs to 12 residues. The CDR3 spells CASSDNWPLGLF. The CDR3 coding sequence is TGTGCCAGCAGCGATAATTGGCCTCTGGGCCTCTTT.

This clone was picked up a small number of times. In nucleotides, the CDR3 is TGCGCCAGCAGCTTGGCTACAGGGGACGGGGCCAACGTCCTGACTTTC. This encodes CASSLATGDGANVLTF. The chain recombines TRBV5-1 with TRBJ2-6; 7 bases agree with TRBD1. The trim removed 0 bases at V and 4 bases at J, leaving 4 bases unmatched. Germline-derived CDR1 and CDR2 are SGHRS and YFSETQ. This CDR3 spans 16 amino acids.

This clone was seen more than once but under ten times. The chain has TRBV10-3 and TRBJ2-7; tentatively, D is TRBD1 (6 bases). The CDR3 has 13 residues. CDR1 and CDR2 (germline): ENHRY, SYGVKD. V shed 6 bases and J shed 5 bases, with 14 bases lying between them. CDR3 nucleotide sequence: TGTGCCATCAGCAGCGGATACAGGGACGAGCAGTACGTC. This encodes CAISSGYRDEQYV.

This clone was seen only a few times. CDR3 bases: TGCGCCAGCAGCCAAGATCTCGCAGATACGCAGTATTTT. Its protein is CASSQDLADTQYF. The genes are TRBV4-1 and TRBJ2-3; D ambiguous. The germline V gene has CDR1 MGHRA and CDR2 YSYEKL. V gave up 0 bases and J gave up 4 bases, with 5 bases separating them. CDR3 length equals 13 residues.

This clone came up a few times. This chain links TRBV29-1 with TRBJ1-5; D is undetermined. CDR1 is SQVTM, CDR2 ANQGSEA, per germline. This CDR3 spans 12 amino acids. V lost 0 bases to trimming and J lost 7 bases, with 7 bases between them. The CDR3 protein is CSVEDGGQPQHF. DNA of the CDR3: TGCAGCGTTGAAGATGGCGGGCAGCCCCAGCATTTT.

This clone has just a few counts. The rearrangement uses TRBV7-9 and TRBJ2-7; 12 nucleotides align to TRBD1. V lost 10 bases to trimming and J lost 5 bases; unmatched junction nucleotides: 9. The CDR3 runs 14 residues. Germline V lookup: CDR1 SEHNR, CDR2 FQNEAQ (reference sequence). The CDR3, as DNA: TGTGCCACACCAACCGGGACAGGGGGCGACGAGCAGTACTTC. Its translation is CATPTGTGGDEQYF.

This chain uses TRBV5-1 with TRBJ2-6, with TRBD1 identical over 12 bases. Trimming removed 4 bases from V and 2 bases from J; junction bases left unmatched: 7. In germline, CDR1 is SGHRS, CDR2 YFSETQ. The CDR3 runs 18 residues. CDR3 DNA sequence: TGCGCCAGCAGCCAATCGGGACAGGGGGCTGCTGGGGCCAACGTCCTGACTTTC. It encodes CASSQSGQGAAGANVLTF.

The chain combines TRBV29-1 with TRBJ2-1; 7 bases align to TRBD2. This CDR3 is built from 14 residues. J was trimmed by 2 bases and V by 4 bases; bases with no gene match: 5. Germline V gene lookup returns CDR1 SQVTM and CDR2 ANQGSEA. The CDR3 DNA is TGCAGCGTTGTGCATAGCGGGCCCTACAATGAGCAGTTCTTC. Protein: CSVVHSGPYNEQFF.

V is TRBV5-1 and J is TRBJ2-6, with 7 bases lining up with TRBD1. V trimming: 1 base; J trimming: 0 bases; junction bases outside the gene matches: 13. CDR1 is SGHRS, CDR2 YFSETQ, per germline. The CDR3 has 20 amino acids. The CDR3 DNA is TGCGCCAGCAGCTTGAGTGAGTTCGGGACAGATCCCTCTGGGGCCAACGTCCTGACTTTC. Translated: CASSLSEFGTDPSGANVLTF.

This clone was counted between two and nine times. The V gene is TRBV19, the J gene TRBJ1-2, with 8 bases lining up with TRBD1. Germline-derived CDR1 and CDR2 are LNHDA and SQIVND (reference sequence). With 8 bases clipped from V and 7 bases from J, the junction kept 6 bases outside the gene matches. The CDR3 covers 12 residues. The CDR3 bases are TGTGCCAGTTCGGACAGGGCGGGTGGCTACACCTTC. Residues: CASSDRAGGYTF.

The chain is built from TRBV14 and TRBJ2-5; TRBD1 matches at 7 bases. From germline, CDR1 is SGHDN and CDR2 FVKESK. The V segment lost 4 bases and the J segment 1 base; nucleotides outside the gene matches: 6. The CDR3 is 15 residues long. The CDR3 DNA sequence: TGTGCCAGCAGCCGGGACAGAATTTTCCAAGAGACCCAGTACTTC. This sequence encodes CASSRDRIFQETQYF.

The chain carries TRBV7-9 and TRBJ2-5; TRBD2 aligns across 7 bases. Germline CDR1 reads SEHNR; CDR2 reads FQNEAQ (reference sequence). The CDR3 runs to 14 residues. V lost 1 base, J lost 5 bases, and 4 bases stayed unmatched. CDR3 coding DNA: TGTGCCAGCAGCTTAGGCGGGAGTGGGGAGACCCAGTACTTC. This encodes CASSLGGSGETQYF.

This chain uses TRBV7-2 with TRBJ1-5; D gene ambiguous. CDR1 and CDR2 from the germline V gene are SGHTA and FQGNSA. CDR3 length: 17 residues. V was pared by 4 bases and J by 3 bases, with 19 bases between. The chain's CDR3 is CASSSFGGPSFNQPQHF. CDR3 DNA sequence: TGTGCCAGCAGCTCCTTCGGCGGGCCCTCCTTCAATCAGCCCCAGCATTTT.

This clone was recorded a few times. The rearrangement joins TRBV7-3 to TRBJ2-5, with a tentative D call TRBD2 (5 bases). The ends were cut back, 3 bases at V and 2 bases at J, with 10 bases in the middle. Germline V gene sequence: CDR1 SGHTA, CDR2 FQGTGA. The CDR3 is 14 amino acids. CDR3 loop: CASSFETMQETQYF. CDR3 bases: TGTGCCAGCAGCTTCGAGACTATGCAAGAGACCCAGTACTTC. The complete variable domain, with remaining parts taken from reference TRBV7-3 and TRBJ2-5, reads GAGVSQTPSNKVTEKGKYVELRCDPISGHTALYWYRQSLGQGPEFLIYFQGTGAADDSGLPNDRFFAVRPEGSVSTLKIQRTERGDSAVYLCASSFETMQETQYFGPGTRLLVL.

There are a few counts of this clone. This chain connects TRBV7-9 to TRBJ1-5; TRBD1 is a possible D gene (5 bases). Trimming removed 6 bases from V and 6 bases from J, with 15 bases in between. The CDR3 has 14 residues. Per the germline V gene, CDR1 is SEHNR and CDR2 is FQNEAQ (reference sequence). The CDR3, as DNA: TGTGCCAGCAGTCCGGACGGGGGGAGTCAGCCCCAGCATTTT. It codes for CASSPDGGSQPQHF.

With respect to this clone: The same CDR3 is also encoded by other DNA sequences in this sample. The rearrangement joins TRBV5-1 to TRBJ1-2; maybe TRBD1 (6 bases). Looked up from germline, CDR1 is SGHRS and CDR2 is YFSETQ. The CDR3 loop spans 13 amino acids. V lost 3 bases, J lost 3 bases, and 9 bases lay in between. CDR3: CASSSTGDYGYTF. In DNA, the CDR3 is TGCGCCAGCAGCTCGACAGGTGACTATGGCTACACCTTC.

The chain carries TRBV9 and TRBJ2-3; D ambiguous. V was trimmed by 4 bases and J by 1 base, leaving 10 bases between them. The CDR3 length is 14 residues. In germline, CDR1 is SGDLS, CDR2 YYNGEE. In DNA form, the CDR3 reads TGTGCCAGCAGCCCCTCCATAGGCACAGATACGCAGTATTTT. Its protein is CASSPSIGTDTQYF.

This chain uses TRBV7-2 with TRBJ2-1; 9 bases match TRBD2. V trimming: 8 bases; J trimming: 7 bases; junction bases outside the gene matches: 9. CDR1 SGHTA and CDR2 FQGNSA come from the germline V gene. CDR3 length: 14 residues. CDR3 loop: CASGGRAPLNEQFF. CDR3 coding DNA: TGTGCCAGCGGCGGGAGGGCCCCACTGAATGAGCAGTTCTTC.

This clone was detected only a few times. The chain employs TRBV11-2 and TRBJ2-1; D is perhaps TRBD2 (6 bases). V was trimmed by 4 bases and J by 5 bases, leaving 9 bases between them. Germline assignment: CDR1 SGHAT and CDR2 FQNNGV. This CDR3 spans 13 amino acids. CDR3 sequence (DNA): TGTGCCAGCAGCTATGGACTACACAATGAGCAGTTCTTC. Translated, it gives CASSYGLHNEQFF. Based on the CDR3 plus reference TRBV11-2 and TRBJ2-1, the full variable domain is EAGVAQSPRYKIIEKRQSVAFWCNPISGHATLYWYQQILGQGPKLLIQFQNNGVVDDSQLPKDRFSAERLKGVDSTLKIQPAKLEDSAVYLCASSYGLHNEQFFGPGTRLTVL.

The sample holds a few counts of this clone. At one end, the junction sequence differs from germline, possibly due to a read error. This chain uses TRBV30 with TRBJ1-5; D might be TRBD1 (6 bases). Germline CDR1 is GTSNPN and CDR2 is SVGIG (reference sequence). This CDR3 is 15 amino acids long. The CDR3, as DNA: TGTGCCTGGAGTGCGACGGGGACAAGCAGTCAGCCCCAGCATTTT. Amino acid sequence: CAWSATGTSSQPQHF.

This clone turned up a few times. The V gene is TRBV2, the J gene TRBJ1-5; D might be TRBD1 (5 bases). The CDR3 is 15 residues long. The V end lost 5 bases, the J end lost 2 bases, and 13 bases lay between the germline ends. Per the germline V gene, CDR1 is SNHLY and CDR2 is FYNNEI. CDR3 sequence: CASSPSDSRNQPQHF. CDR3 nucleotide sequence: TGTGCCAGCAGTCCTTCCGACAGCCGCAATCAGCCCCAGCATTTT.

This clone was seen only once. V usage is TRBV19 and J usage is TRBJ2-1; 7 bases match TRBD2. The ends lost 5 bases at V and 7 bases at J; junction bases unmatched: 8. The germline gives CDR1 LNHDA, CDR2 SQIVND (reference sequence). The CDR3 has 14 residues. The CDR3 DNA is TGTGCCAGTAGTGTCGCGGGAGCGGGGAATGAGCAGTTCTTC. It translates to CASSVAGAGNEQFF.

This rearrangement joins TRBV11-2 to TRBJ1-5; no reliable D call. Germline CDR1 is SGHAT and CDR2 is FQNNGV. CDR3 size: 15 residues. The V gene lost 5 bases and the J gene lost 1 base, with 12 bases spanning the gap. The CDR3 coding sequence is TGTGCCAGCAGCATGTGGACGGGGAGCAATCAGCCCCAGCATTTT. Translated, it gives CASSMWTGSNQPQHF.

This clone showed up just a few times. The chain links TRBV7-2 to TRBJ2-7; D gene ambiguous. The germline V and J ends were trimmed by 5 bases and 3 bases, with 5 bases remaining between them. Germline V lookup: CDR1 SGHTA, CDR2 FQGNSA. This CDR3 comprises 11 residues. The CDR3 loop is CASSLYYEQYF. The CDR3 nucleotides read TGTGCCAGCAGCCTATACTACGAGCAGTACTTC. Full variable domain (outside the CDR3, taken from reference TRBV7-2 and TRBJ2-7): GAGVSQSPSNKVTEKGKDVELRCDPISGHTALYWYRQSLGQGLEFLIYFQGNSAPDKSGLPSDRFSAERTGGSVSTLTIQRTQQEDSAVYLCASSLYYEQYFGPGTRLTVT.

The V call is TRBV7-3, the J call TRBJ2-5; TRBD1 matches 8 bases. CDR1 and CDR2 (germline): SGHTA, FQGTGA. V shed 4 bases and J 4 bases; nucleotides not matched to a gene: 5. The CDR3 loop spans 14 amino acids. The CDR3 nucleotides are TGTGCCAGCAGCTCAAACAGGGGGTCAGAGACCCAGTACTTC. Protein: CASSSNRGSETQYF. The full variable domain, rest sourced from reference TRBV7-3 and TRBJ2-5, is GAGVSQTPSNKVTEKGKYVELRCDPISGHTALYWYRQSLGQGPEFLIYFQGTGAADDSGLPNDRFFAVRPEGSVSTLKIQRTERGDSAVYLCASSSNRGSETQYFGPGTRLLVL.

In this sample, this clone turned up a few times. The chain combines TRBV7-9 with TRBJ2-2; D not certain. This CDR3 contains 13 residues. The germline CDR1 and CDR2 sequences are SEHNR and FQNEAQ (reference sequence). The V and J ends lost 2 bases and 2 bases respectively, with 3 bases between them. The CDR3 loop reads CASSLPNTGELFF. CDR3 DNA: TGTGCCAGCAGCTTACCAAACACCGGGGAGCTGTTTTTT. Using reference TRBV7-9 and TRBJ2-2 for the parts outside the CDR3, the full variable domain is DTGVSQNPRHKITKRGQNVTFRCDPISEHNRLYWYRQTLGQGPEFLTYFQNEAQLEKSRLLSDRFSAERPKGSFSTLEIQRTEQGDSAMYLCASSLPNTGELFFGEGSRLTVL.

The V gene is TRBV5-4, the J gene TRBJ2-7; 7 bases fit TRBD2. Germline V gives CDR1 SGHNT, CDR2 YYREEE (reference sequence). The V gene end was trimmed by 9 bases and the J gene end by 3 bases; junction bases not matched to a gene: 24. This CDR3 is 18 amino acids long. The CDR3 sequence is CATTPKRDQLRDHYEQYV. In DNA form, the CDR3 reads TGTGCCACCACTCCGAAGCGGGATCAGCTTAGAGATCACTACGAGCAGTACGTC.

The gene calls are TRBV4-3 and TRBJ2-1; D perhaps matches TRBD2 (6 bases). Germline V CDR1 and CDR2: LGHNA, YSLEER. This CDR3 contains 15 residues. V gave up 3 bases and J gave up 9 bases, with 18 bases separating them. As DNA, the CDR3 is TGCGCCAGCAGCCACCTCCTAGCGCTGCTTACTGAGCAGTTCTTC. Residues: CASSHLLALLTEQFF.